The clone carrying this T cell receptor (beta chain) was seen a few times. Its cognate antigen is unknown. These data originate in a study of T cell clonality in common variable immunodeficiency. All CVID subjects were on immunoglobulin replacement for at least one year. Points from the study as a whole: In common variable immunodeficiency, TCR beta chains reportedly carried fewer deletions and N-nucleotide insertions. CVID subjects had higher TCRbeta clonality than healthy controls, most marked in about a third. CVID patient heterogeneity limited repertoire-clinical complication correlations.

Sequencing input was equivalent genomic DNA from CVID and controls. Method: immunoSEQ multiplex PCR; TCRdb's copy keeps in-frame clones and lacks some. The repertoire consists of approximately 11,000 clones, none detected only once. The sequence derives from a human donor with common variable immunodeficiency. The sample consisted of peripheral blood mononuclear cells.

The CDR3 sequence is CASSSKTSQDTQYF. The DNA read from the CDR3 is TGTGCCAGCAGTTCCAAAACTTCTCAAGATACG. The genes are TRBV6-2 or TRBV6-3 and TRBJ2-3; D call uncertain. The read terminates 3 residues ahead of where the CDR3 ends, so the germline J gene completes it. Germline CDR1 MNHEY, CDR2 SVGEGT. The CDR3 covers 14 residues. V was shortened by 4 bases and J by 5 bases, with 13 bases between the two germline ends.